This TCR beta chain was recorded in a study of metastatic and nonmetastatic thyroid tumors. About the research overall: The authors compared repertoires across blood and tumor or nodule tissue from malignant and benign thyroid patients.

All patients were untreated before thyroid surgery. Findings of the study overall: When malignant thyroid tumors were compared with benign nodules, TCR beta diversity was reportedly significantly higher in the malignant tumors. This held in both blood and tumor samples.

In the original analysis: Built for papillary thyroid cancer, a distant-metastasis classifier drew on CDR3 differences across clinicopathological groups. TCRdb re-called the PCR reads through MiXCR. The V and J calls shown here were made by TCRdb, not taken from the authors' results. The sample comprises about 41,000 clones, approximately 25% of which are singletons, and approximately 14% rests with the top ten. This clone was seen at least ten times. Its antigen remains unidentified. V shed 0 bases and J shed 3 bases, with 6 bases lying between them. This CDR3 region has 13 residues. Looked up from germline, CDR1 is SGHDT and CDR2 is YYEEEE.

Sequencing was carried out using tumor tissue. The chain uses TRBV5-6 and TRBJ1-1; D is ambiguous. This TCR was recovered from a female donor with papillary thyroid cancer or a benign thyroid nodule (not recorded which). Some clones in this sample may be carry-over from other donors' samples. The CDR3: CASSLGQDTEAFF. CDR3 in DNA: TGTGCCAGCAGCTTGGGACAAGACACTGAAGCTTTCTTT.